Only one count was recorded for the clone carrying this T cell receptor beta chain. TCRB immunosequencing input was roughly 490 nanograms of biopsy DNA per sample. Clones were read by immunoSEQ multiplex PCR, and TCRdb kept only the in-frame ones, dropping some. The repertoire holds just under 4,000 clones, with under 80% as singletons. The data originate from a study of T cell repertoires in ileal Crohn's disease. CDR1 and CDR2 (germline): SGHVS, FQNEAQ. This CDR3 comprises 17 residues. The V gene end was trimmed by 5 bases and the J gene end by 6 bases; junction bases not matched to a gene: 15. The rearrangement links TRBV7-8 to TRBJ2-2; 7 bases line up with TRBD2. Sequencing used ileal tissue. This clonotype originated in an adult with Crohn's disease. The CDR3 loop reads CASSPGRLADTPGELFF. Written as DNA, the CDR3 is TGTGCCAGCAGCCCAGGGCGTCTAGCGGATACACCCGGGGAGCTGTTTTTT.